This T cell receptor (beta chain) came from a study of control samples from healthy donors and cancer patients. This CDR3 is built from 12 residues. Germline V gene lookup returns CDR1 GTSNPN and CDR2 SVGIG (reference sequence). Between the trimmed V and J ends, which lost 5 bases and 1 base, there was a span of 8 bases. Sequenced by immunoSEQ multiplex PCR; TCRdb stores in-frame clones only, minus some. The data hold roughly 120,000 clones, with around 96% observed a single time. The specimen was blood. The receptor's source is a man younger than 40 in good health. This chain connects TRBV30 to TRBJ1-1; unclear D gene. The CDR3 DNA is TGTGCCTGGGAGGTCGCGAACACTGAAGCTTTCTTT. It specifies CAWEVANTEAFF.